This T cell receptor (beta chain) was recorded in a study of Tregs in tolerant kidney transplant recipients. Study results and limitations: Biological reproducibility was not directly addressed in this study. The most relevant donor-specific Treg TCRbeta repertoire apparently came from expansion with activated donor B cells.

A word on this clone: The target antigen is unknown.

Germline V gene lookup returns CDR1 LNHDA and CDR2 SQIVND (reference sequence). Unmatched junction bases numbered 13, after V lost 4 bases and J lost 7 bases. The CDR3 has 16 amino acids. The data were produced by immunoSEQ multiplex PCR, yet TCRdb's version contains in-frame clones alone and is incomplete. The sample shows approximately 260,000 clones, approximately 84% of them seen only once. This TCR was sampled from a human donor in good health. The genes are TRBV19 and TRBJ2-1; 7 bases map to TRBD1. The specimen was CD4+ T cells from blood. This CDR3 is CASSRGTRDRGNEQFF. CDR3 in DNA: TGTGCCAGTAGTAGGGGAACCCGGGACAGAGGGAATGAGCAGTTCTTC.